Below are 8 T cell receptor beta chains sequenced from a single sample in a study of molecular identifiers for immune sequencing clone quantification. TCRdb called the PCR reads again in MiXCR, with one record for every CDR3 protein. The top ten hold more than 0.8% of the sample, which has some 89,000 distinct CDR3 sequences, less than 25% seen once. The material sequenced was naive CD8+ T cells from blood, with Jurkat cell RNA spiked in. Subset denoted: FACS-sorted CD8+CD4-CCR7+CD45RA+ naive T cells. Source of these receptors: a human donor in good health. Some libraries in this study had Jurkat cell RNA spiked in.

With respect to this clonotype: One end of the junction is discordant with germline, which a read error may explain. The rearrangement links TRBV27 to TRBJ1-1; 9 bases align to TRBD1. The V gene's germline CDR1 is MNHEY and CDR2 SMNVEV (reference sequence). The CDR3 consists of 13 residues. In DNA, the CDR3 is TGTGCCGGCAGCAACAGGGGGCAAACTGAAGCTTTCTTT. Residues: CAGSNRGQTEAFF.

The table lists this clonotype with a few counts. Given a much more abundant clone one base away, this may be a read error. The rearrangement joins TRBV20-1 to TRBJ2-7; 7 bases fit TRBD1. V shed 5 bases, J shed 2 bases, and the junction held 9 bases outside the gene matches. The CDR3 runs 14 residues. Germline CDR1 reads DFQATT; CDR2 reads SNEGSKA (reference sequence). CDR3 bases: TGCAGTGCTGGAGGTCGTACAGGGGCCTACGAGCAGTACTTC. Protein sequence: CSAGGRTGAYEQYF.

This clonotype was found a few times. J is TRBJ2-7 and V is TRBV7-6; no clear D. Germline V lookup: CDR1 SGHVS, CDR2 FNYEAQ. The V and J ends lost 10 bases and 6 bases respectively, with 22 bases between them. The length of the CDR3 is 14 residues. The CDR3: CATSTTVSPLEQYF. In nucleotides, the CDR3 is TGTGCCACCTCGACGACGGTATCCCCTCTCGAGCAGTACTTC.

Ten or more counts support this clonotype. This chain joins TRBV6-1 and TRBJ1-1; D unclear. Germline V gene lookup returns CDR1 MNHNS and CDR2 SASEGT. The V end was cut by 0 bases, the J end by 4 bases, with 6 bases between. CDR3 length equals 13 residues. CDR3 in amino acids: CASSEAAFTEAFF. The CDR3 DNA is TGTGCCAGCAGTGAAGCGGCCTTCACTGAAGCTTTCTTT.

Relative to its sample, this clonotype is medium-sized (0.01 to 0.1%). This rearrangement joins TRBV29-1 to TRBJ2-7; possible D gene TRBD2, 6 bases. Between the trimmed V and J ends, which lost 6 bases and 2 bases, there was a span of 17 bases. Per germline, CDR1 SQVTM and CDR2 ANQGSEA. The CDR3 runs to 14 residues. The CDR3 bases are TGCAGCGTGGGAATGGGACTCCAGACCTACGAGCAGTACTTC. Amino acid sequence: CSVGMGLQTYEQYF.

This clonotype was counted many times. This chain uses TRBV20-1 with TRBJ2-7; D is possibly TRBD2 (5 bases). Germline V gene sequence: CDR1 DFQATT, CDR2 SNEGSKA (reference sequence). Trimming shortened V by 5 bases and J by 2 bases, and 16 bases separated the two germline ends. The length of the CDR3 is 14 residues. The chain's CDR3 is CSAYSREKTYEQYF. The DNA of the CDR3 is TGCAGTGCTTACAGTAGGGAGAAGACCTACGAGCAGTACTTC.

This clonotype occurred a few times. This chain connects TRBV12-3 or TRBV12-4 to TRBJ2-7; 8 bases map to TRBD2. The CDR3 is made up of 15 amino acids. The V segment lost 6 bases and the J segment 4 bases; nucleotides outside the gene matches: 11. As DNA, the CDR3 is TGTGCCAGCAGAAGCGAGCGGGAGCCAGGGTACGAGCAGTACTTC. Residues: CASRSEREPGYEQYF.

This chain connects TRBV19 to TRBJ2-5, with 10 nucleotides matching TRBD2. With V trimmed by 1 base and J by 1 base, 3 bases remained unmatched. Germline loops: CDR1 LNHDA, CDR2 SQIVND (reference sequence). The CDR3 sequence is 16 residues long. CDR3 in amino acids: CASSIGLAGLQETQYF. CDR3 bases: TGTGCCAGTAGTATAGGACTAGCGGGCCTCCAAGAGACCCAGTACTTC.